The entry that follows covers one TCR beta chain sequence. Its matching antigen is unknown. This sample was taken from a study of T cells in localized non-small cell lung cancer. Points from the study as a whole: Within adjacent lung there appeared a median roughly 60 of the top 100 tumor clones. A denser population of T cells in blood accompanied longer overall survival. Uninvolved adjacent lung had more T cell clonality than any other tissue, topping tumor.

This CDR3 is 15 amino acids long. The V end was cut by 1 base, the J end by 6 bases, with 16 bases between. Per germline, CDR1 GTSNPN and CDR2 SVGIG (reference sequence). TCRdb keeps only in-frame clones here, not all; method: immunoSEQ multiplex PCR. The sample lists 50,000 to 70,000 clones; roughly 79% were seen once. This receptor was obtained from a man aged 35 to 69 with stage II lung adenocarcinoma. The gene calls are TRBV30 and TRBJ1-5; D unclear. The sample consisted of PBMCs, taken before any cancer treatment. The CDR3 DNA follows: TGTGCCTGGAGTGATAACATGTTGGGCCCTCAGCCCCAGCATTTT. It translates to CAWSDNMLGPQPQHF.